What follows are 21 T cell receptor beta chains derived from one specimen sequenced in a study of blood T cell repertoires in COVID-19. The data were produced by immunoSEQ multiplex PCR, yet TCRdb's version contains in-frame clones alone and is incomplete. Altogether approximately 230,000 clones are present, around 85% being singletons, with the ten largest covering 8.9%. The specimen was peripheral blood. Source of these receptors: a man older than 75 with acute or convalescent COVID-19.

V and J are TRBV24-1 and TRBJ2-3; the match to TRBD2 covers 11 bases. Germline V gene lookup returns CDR1 KGHDR and CDR2 SFDVKD. With V trimmed by 4 bases and J by 3 bases, 8 bases remained unmatched. There are 17 residues in the CDR3. The CDR3 DNA is TGTGCCACCAGTGACCTGACTAGCGGGGCGAGGACAGATACGCAGTATTTT. This encodes CATSDLTSGARTDTQYF.

The chain combines TRBV28 with TRBJ2-3, with D possibly matching TRBD2 (5 bases). From germline, CDR1 is MDHEN and CDR2 SYDVKM. V was pared by 6 bases and J by 6 bases, with 10 bases between. The CDR3 consists of 12 residues. This CDR3 reads CASRLPGDTQYF. The CDR3 nucleotides read TGTGCCAGCAGGCTGCCGGGGGATACGCAGTATTTT. The full variable domain, completed using reference TRBV28 and TRBJ2-3, is DVKVTQSSRYLVKRTGEKVFLECVQDMDHENMFWYRQDPGLGLRLIYFSYDVKMKEKGDIPEGYSVSREKKERFSLILESASTNQTSMYLCASRLPGDTQYFGPGTRLTVL.

V usage is TRBV20-1 and J usage is TRBJ2-7; D possibly corresponds to TRBD1 (6 bases). V lost 5 bases and J lost 5, with 10 bases in between. In germline, CDR1 is DFQATT, CDR2 SNEGSKA (reference sequence). CDR3 length: 11 residues. CDR3 residues: CSAQRDNEQYF. The CDR3 DNA reads as TGCAGTGCTCAAAGGGACAACGAGCAGTACTTC.

The chain combines TRBV20-1 with TRBJ2-3; TRBD1 agrees at 8 bases. This CDR3 contains 14 residues. J gave up 1 base and V 3 bases, and 3 bases lay outside the gene matches. Germline CDR1 reads DFQATT; CDR2 reads SNEGSKA (reference sequence). CDR3 region: CSASLGQGTDTQYF. Written as DNA, the CDR3 is TGCAGTGCTAGTTTGGGACAGGGCACAGATACGCAGTATTTT.

Note on this clone: Other DNA sequences in the same sample also yield this CDR3. The V and J genes are TRBV3-1 (or the pseudogene TRBV3-2) and TRBJ2-3; TRBD1 aligns across 9 bases. V was pared by 4 bases and J by 1 base, with 3 bases of the junction left unmatched. The CDR3 contains 15 residues. Germline assignment: CDR1 LGHDT and CDR2 YNNKEL (reference sequence). CDR3: CASSPWTGGTDTQYF. The DNA for the CDR3 is TGTGCCAGCAGCCCTTGGACAGGGGGCACAGATACGCAGTATTTT.

This clone has more than one count but fewer than ten. The genes are TRBV5-1 and TRBJ2-7; 8 bases line up with TRBD2. The germline V gene encodes CDR1 SGHRS and CDR2 YFSETQ. J gave up 4 bases and V 4 bases, and 4 bases lay outside the gene matches. The CDR3 loop spans 13 amino acids. CDR3 sequence: CASSLLAGYEQYF. The CDR3 nucleotides are TGCGCCAGCAGCCTCCTAGCGGGTTACGAGCAGTACTTC.

This chain uses TRBV7-8 with TRBJ1-5; weak D call: TRBD1 (6 bases). The CDR3 totals 14 residues. Germline assignment: CDR1 SGHVS and CDR2 FQNEAQ. Trimming left V 9 bases short and J 6 bases short, with 18 bases between. The CDR3 bases are TGTGCCAGTCAGGGGTGGCCTTCGGGTCAGCCCCAGCATTTT. Protein product: CASQGWPSGQPQHF.

This clone has more than one count but fewer than ten. The rearrangement links TRBV11-2 to TRBJ2-1, with 8 bases aligning to TRBD2. There are 18 residues in the CDR3. The V segment lost 3 bases and the J segment 0 bases; nucleotides outside the gene matches: 10. CDR1 and CDR2 from the germline V gene are SGHAT and FQNNGV. Written as DNA, the CDR3 is TGTGCCAGCAGCTTGTGGGGCGGGAGGCGGAGCTCCTACAATGAGCAGTTCTTC. As protein: CASSLWGGRRSSYNEQFF. The whole variable domain, remainder taken from reference TRBV11-2 and TRBJ2-1, is EAGVAQSPRYKIIEKRQSVAFWCNPISGHATLYWYQQILGQGPKLLIQFQNNGVVDDSQLPKDRFSAERLKGVDSTLKIQPAKLEDSAVYLCASSLWGGRRSSYNEQFFGPGTRLTVL.

The chain uses TRBV10-3 and TRBJ2-7, with D perhaps matching TRBD2 (6 bases). Trimming removed 4 bases at V and 6 bases at J, with 19 bases between. The CDR3 contains 15 residues. CDR1 is ENHRY, CDR2 SYGVKD, per germline. The chain's CDR3 is CAISASPGLLGEQYF. Here the CDR3 DNA reads TGTGCCATCAGTGCCTCACCGGGACTCCTAGGCGAGCAGTACTTC.

This chain joins TRBV4-2 and TRBJ2-5; D is ambiguous. From germline, CDR1 is LGHNA and CDR2 YNFKEQ. This CDR3 spans 13 amino acids. With 1 base removed from V and 5 bases from J, the gap between germline ends came to 8 bases. The CDR3 loop reads CASSQASRETQYF. CDR3 nucleotide sequence: TGTGCCAGCAGCCAAGCAAGCCGGGAGACCCAGTACTTC.

The V and J genes are TRBV5-1 and TRBJ2-3; 10 bases map to TRBD2. V lost 2 bases and J lost 2; bases outside the gene matches: 8. CDR1 SGHRS and CDR2 YFSETQ come from the germline V gene. CDR3 size: 17 residues. CDR3 bases: TGCGCCAGCAGCTTAGGGCTAGCGGGGGCTTACACAGATACGCAGTATTTT. Encoded protein: CASSLGLAGAYTDTQYF.

The chain has TRBV9 and TRBJ1-1, with a weak D call TRBD1 (5 bases). Per germline, CDR1 SGDLS and CDR2 YYNGEE. The CDR3 totals 16 residues. V lost 3 bases and J 5 bases, leaving 20 bases between the germline ends. The CDR3 nucleotides read TGTGCCAGCAGCGGGAGAGGACGGGGGGTAAGAACTGAAGCTTTCTTT. It encodes CASSGRGRGVRTEAFF.

The chain joins TRBV19 to TRBJ2-3; D may be TRBD2 (7 bases). This CDR3 has 17 amino acids. Trimming pared 3 bases from V and 8 bases from J, leaving 24 bases between. Germline CDR1 and CDR2: LNHDA and SQIVND (reference sequence). This CDR3 is CASSIPYGGGGAGTQYF. The CDR3 DNA reads as TGTGCCAGTAGTATCCCCTACGGGGGCGGGGGAGCGGGTACGCAGTATTTT.

This chain joins TRBV19 and TRBJ1-1, with a weak D call TRBD1 (5 bases). V was trimmed by 7 bases and J by 4 bases, leaving 16 bases between them. This CDR3 is 14 amino acids long. Germline CDR1 and CDR2: LNHDA and SQIVND (reference sequence). The DNA for the CDR3 is TGTGCCAGTATCCCCGGGGGGTTAGGCACTGAAGCTTTCTTT. The encoded protein is CASIPGGLGTEAFF.

The chain links TRBV5-8 to TRBJ2-1; 7 bases are a match to TRBD2. Losses at the gene ends were 0 bases for V and 8 bases for J; bases not matched to a gene: 11. The CDR3 covers 16 residues. CDR1 and CDR2 from the germline V gene are SGHTS and YDEGEE. The CDR3 loop is CASSLVGGSPGYEQFF. CDR3 bases: TGTGCCAGCAGCTTGGTCGGGGGGTCCCCCGGCTATGAGCAGTTCTTC.

The chain recombines TRBV6-5 with TRBJ2-2; 10 nucleotides align to TRBD1. Germline V gene data show CDR1 as MNHEY and CDR2 as SVGAGI. Germline trimming cut 4 bases from V and 6 bases from J; bases unmatched to any gene: 5. This CDR3 spans 15 amino acids. In DNA, the CDR3 is TGTGCCAGCAGTTGGACGGGACAGGGGTCCGGGGAGCTGTTTTTT. This sequence encodes CASSWTGQGSGELFF.

The rearrangement uses TRBV5-5 and TRBJ2-7, with D possibly matching TRBD2 (7 bases). The CDR3 spans 14 residues. Germline-derived CDR1 and CDR2 are SGHKS and YYEKEE (reference sequence). Trimming took off 3 bases at V and 4 bases at J, with 14 bases between the two ends. The CDR3 region is CASSYQGRAYEQYF. CDR3 DNA sequence: TGTGCCAGCAGCTACCAGGGGAGGGCGTACGAGCAGTACTTC.

This chain joins TRBV6-1 and TRBJ1-5; D gene uncertain. V lost 2 bases, J lost 0 bases, and 8 bases lay in between. Germline CDR1 MNHNS, CDR2 SASEGT. CDR3 length equals 15 residues. The CDR3 sequence: CASSERGYSNQPQHF. The CDR3 DNA follows: TGTGCCAGCAGTGAACGAGGGTATAGCAATCAGCCCCAGCATTTT.

The chain couples TRBV12-3 or TRBV12-4 to TRBJ1-5; D gene unclear. The CDR3 consists of 13 residues. Trimming stripped 2 bases from V and 7 bases from J, with 9 bases between. CDR3 protein: CASSLKWEQPQHF. DNA for the CDR3: TGTGCCAGCAGTTTAAAATGGGAGCAGCCCCAGCATTTT.

The rearrangement uses TRBV9 and TRBJ2-7; 7 nucleotides line up with TRBD2. The J segment lost 2 bases and the V segment lost 0 bases, leaving 2 bases of the junction unmatched. CDR1 and CDR2 (germline): SGDLS, YYNGEE. This CDR3 is 14 amino acids long. The CDR3 sequence: CASSVASGPYEQYF. As DNA, the CDR3 is TGTGCCAGCAGCGTAGCTAGCGGTCCCTACGAGCAGTACTTC.

The chain uses TRBV5-1 and TRBJ1-3, with 8 positions matching TRBD1. The V gene end was trimmed by 2 bases and the J gene end by 2 bases; junction bases not matched to a gene: 6. This CDR3 is built from 16 residues. CDR1 and CDR2 (germline): SGHRS, YFSETQ. In nucleotides, the CDR3 is TGCGCCAGCAGCTTTCAGGGGGCCACCACTGGAAACACCATATATTTT. Translating gives CASSFQGATTGNTIYF. Drawing the rest from reference TRBV5-1 and TRBJ1-3, the complete variable domain is KAGVTQTPRYLIKTRGQQVTLSCSPISGHRSVSWYQQTPGQGLQFLFEYFSETQRNKGNFPGRFSGRQFSNSRSEMNVSTLELGDSALYLCASSFQGATTGNTIYFGEGSWLTVV.